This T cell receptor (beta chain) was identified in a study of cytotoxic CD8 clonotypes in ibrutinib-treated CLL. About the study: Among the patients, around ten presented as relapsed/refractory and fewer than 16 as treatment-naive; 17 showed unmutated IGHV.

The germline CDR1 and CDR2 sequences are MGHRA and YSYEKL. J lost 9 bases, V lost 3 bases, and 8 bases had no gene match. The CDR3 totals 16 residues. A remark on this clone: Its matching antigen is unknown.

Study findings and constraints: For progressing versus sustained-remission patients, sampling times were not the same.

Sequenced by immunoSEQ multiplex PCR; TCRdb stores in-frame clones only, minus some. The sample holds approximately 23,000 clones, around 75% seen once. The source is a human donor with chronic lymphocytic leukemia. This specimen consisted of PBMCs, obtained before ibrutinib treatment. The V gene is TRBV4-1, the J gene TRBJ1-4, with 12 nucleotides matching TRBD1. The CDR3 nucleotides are TGCGCCAGCAGCCAGTCCGGGACAGGGGGCGGGAAAAAACTGTTTTTT. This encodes CASSQSGTGGGKKLFF.